Listed below are T cell receptor beta chains from one sample, sequenced in a study of blood T cells in healthy people across ages. TCRdb independently ran MiXCR on the 5' RACE reads; one entry per CDR3 protein. The sample carries about 900,000 distinct CDR3 sequences, roughly 52% recorded once. Sequencing input: blood. The receptors derive from a man aged 25 to 45 in good health. Each CDR3 is given with its conserved first and last residue. A D gene is named only where the DNA matches it firmly. Where a row states a size, it is once, few, many or the class of an expanded clone; other rows omit it.

j_call,v_call,d_call,clone_size,cdr3_aa,cdr3_nt
TRBJ1-6,TRBV5-1,.,.,CASSPSMGGNSPLHF,TGCGCCAGCAGCCCATCTATGGGGGGGAATTCACCCCTCCACTTT
TRBJ2-5,TRBV27,.,few,CASSLRRDGREQYF,TGTGCCAGCAGTTTAAGGAGGGACGGTCGGGAGCAGTACTTC
TRBJ2-4,TRBV4-2,.,.,CASSQTGLQNIQYF,TGTGCCAGCAGCCAAACAGGGTTGCAAAACATTCAGTACTTC
TRBJ2-7,TRBV21-1,.,.,CASSKAGAGEIHEQYF,TGTGCCAGCAGCAAAGCGGGAGCAGGGGAAATCCACGAGCAGTACTTC
TRBJ2-7,TRBV20-1,.,.,CSAPDSFSNEQYF,TGCAGTGCACCGGACAGCTTTAGCAACGAGCAGTACTTC
TRBJ2-7,TRBV20-1,.,.,CSAPPKQALDEQYF,TGCAGTGCACCCCCCAAACAGGCTTTGGACGAGCAGTACTTC
TRBJ1-1,TRBV5-1,.,.,CASSSREATEAFF,TGCGCCAGCAGCTCCAGGGAGGCCACTGAAGCTTTCTTT
TRBJ2-5,TRBV4-2,.,.,CASSQDVRGAEETQYF,TGTGCCAGCAGCCAAGATGTGAGGGGGGCAGAAGAGACCCAGTACTTC
TRBJ2-7,TRBV27,.,many,CASSPRGSYEQYF,TGCGCCAGCAGCCCCCGAGGGTCCTACGAGCAGTACTTC
TRBJ2-1,TRBV29-1,.,.,CSAEGPSSEQFF,TGCAGCGCGGAGGGACCGTCGTCTGAGCAGTTCTTC
TRBJ2-3,TRBV2,.,.,CASAKGTSKPDTQYF,TGTGCCAGCGCCAAGGGGACAAGCAAGCCAGATACGCAGTATTTT
TRBJ2-1,TRBV15,.,few,CATSTLTDLANYNEQFF,TGTGCCACCAGCACCCTTACGGACCTTGCAAACTACAATGAGCAGTTCTTC
TRBJ2-2,TRBV11-2,.,few,CASSLQDINTGELFF,TGTGCCAGCAGCTTGCAGGATATTAACACCGGGGAGCTGTTTTTT
TRBJ1-2,TRBV20-1,.,.,CSASRDAANYGYTF,TGCAGTGCTAGCCGGGACGCAGCTAACTATGGCTACACCTTC
TRBJ2-1,TRBV28,.,.,CASTLGRQREQFF,TGTGCCAGCACCCTGGGACGCCAACGTGAGCAGTTCTTC
TRBJ2-1,TRBV25-1,TRBD2,few,CASSDGTSGGTYNEQFF,TGTGCCAGCAGTGACGGGACTAGCGGGGGAACTTACAATGAGCAGTTCTTC
TRBJ2-7,TRBV29-1,.,.,CSVVRDSPYEQYF,TGCAGCGTAGTCCGGGACTCCCCCTACGAGCAGTACTTC
TRBJ1-2,TRBV29-1,.,.,CSVVTGTNYGYTF,TGCAGCGTTGTTACAGGCACTAACTATGGCTACACCTTC
TRBJ2-5,TRBV7-9,.,few,CASSLVGVQYF,TGTGCCAGCAGCTTAGTTGGCGTGCAGTACTTC
TRBJ2-1,TRBV11-2,TRBD1,few,CASSSGTGGVNEQFF,TGTGCCAGCAGCTCGGGGACAGGGGGCGTGAATGAGCAGTTCTTC
TRBJ2-1,TRBV3-1,.,few,CASNLDAERALLRNEQFF,TGTGCCAGCAACCTGGATGCCGAACGGGCCCTCCTTAGGAATGAGCAGTTCTTC
TRBJ2-7,TRBV2,TRBD1,.,CASSEWQGDEQYF,TGTGCCAGCAGTGAATGGCAGGGGGACGAGCAGTACTTC
TRBJ2-7,TRBV7-8,TRBD2,.,CASSSGGRGGSYEQYF,TGTGCCAGCAGCTCCGGGGGGCGGGGGGGCTCCTACGAGCAGTACTTC